This TCR beta chain came from a study of PD-L1 blockade in urothelial cancer. Points from the study as a whole: Clones that were tumor-associated expanded more in the blood of durable-benefit patients at 3 weeks.

Concerning this clone: Antigen: not known.

V was pared by 6 bases and J by 4 bases, with 17 bases between. Looked up from germline, CDR1 is MNHEY and CDR2 is SVGAGI. The CDR3 length is 15 residues. Only in-frame clones appear in the TCRdb table, and some are missing; sequencing was by immunoSEQ multiplex PCR. The sample contains 40,000 to 50,000 clones, roughly 82% of which appear only once. Time point specified: peripheral blood 6 weeks after treatment start. The clonotype comes from a man in his 60s with urothelial cancer. V gene TRBV6-5 combines with J gene TRBJ2-3, with D possibly being TRBD1 (5 bases). The source was PBMCs, collected around atezolizumab (anti-PD-L1) treatment. The CDR3 region is CASSSSQGAADTQYF. As DNA, the CDR3 is TGTGCCAGCAGCAGTTCGCAGGGTGCCGCAGATACGCAGTATTTT.